This T cell receptor (beta chain) was documented in a study of blood T cells in healthy people across ages. The CDR3 loop spans 15 amino acids. CDR1 and CDR2 from the germline V gene are SQVTM and ANQGSEA. The trim removed 5 bases at V and 4 bases at J, leaving 6 bases unmatched. A second PCR, run for about 7 to 11 cycles, used a sample-barcoded 5' primer plus a J-beta primer mix. TCRdb reprocessed the 5' RACE reads with MiXCR, giving one entry per CDR3 protein. The profile shows some 1,500,000 distinct CDR3 sequences, approximately 43% of them singletons. This clonotype turned up a few times. The sequence was obtained from a woman under 30 in good health. The chain recombines TRBV29-1 with TRBJ2-3, with 13 bases identical to TRBD2. Sequencing input: blood. CDR3 sequence: CSVRLAGGGSDTQYF. The CDR3 bases are TGCAGCGTTAGACTAGCGGGGGGCGGTTCAGATACGCAGTATTTT.